This paragraph covers one T cell receptor beta chain sequence. Its antigen is unknown. This sample is drawn from a study of blood T cells in healthy people across ages. Notes on the study in general: Long-lived donors had more naive CD4+ cells and higher diversity than aged donors.

CDR1 WNHNN and CDR2 SYGVQD come from the germline V gene (reference sequence). V dropped 2 bases and J dropped 0 bases, with 11 bases sitting between them. The CDR3 length is 15 residues. The authors ran a second PCR of about 7 to 11 cycles using a sample-barcoded 5' primer and a J-beta primer mix. TCRdb re-called the 5' RACE reads with MiXCR, one entry per CDR3 protein. The data contain 1.5 million to 2 million distinct CDR3 sequences, around half of them seen just once; the ten biggest clones take up 2.1%. The chain recombines TRBV10-1 with TRBJ2-7; D gene unclear. Material for sequencing was blood. The TCR originated in a middle-aged woman in good health. This CDR3 reads CASSEDRGSSYEQYF. The CDR3 DNA is TGCGCCAGCAGTGAGGACCGCGGCAGCTCCTACGAGCAGTACTTC.